This TCR beta chain originates from a study of T cell responses to AZD1222 COVID-19 vaccine. Study-level results: Repertoires were obtained only post-peak T cell response. The breadth and depth of Spike-specific TCRs increased once two AZD1222 doses had been given.

Germline loops: CDR1 LGHNA, CDR2 YSLEER. V lost 3 bases to trimming and J lost 4 bases; unmatched junction nucleotides: 9. The CDR3 spans 16 residues. Sequenced by immunoSEQ multiplex PCR; TCRdb stores in-frame clones only, minus some. The sample records 170,000 or so clones, about 93% being singletons. A note on this clone: The antigen is unknown.

The receptor comes from an adult who received the MenACWY meningococcal vaccine as a control. This specimen consisted of peripheral blood, obtained 28 days after the second dose of the MenACWY control vaccine. The chain employs TRBV4-3 and TRBJ2-7; 10 nucleotides agree with TRBD1. Here the CDR3 reads CASSHSGTGETYEQYF. CDR3 DNA: TGCGCCAGCAGCCATTCCGGGACAGGGGAAACGTACGAGCAGTACTTC.